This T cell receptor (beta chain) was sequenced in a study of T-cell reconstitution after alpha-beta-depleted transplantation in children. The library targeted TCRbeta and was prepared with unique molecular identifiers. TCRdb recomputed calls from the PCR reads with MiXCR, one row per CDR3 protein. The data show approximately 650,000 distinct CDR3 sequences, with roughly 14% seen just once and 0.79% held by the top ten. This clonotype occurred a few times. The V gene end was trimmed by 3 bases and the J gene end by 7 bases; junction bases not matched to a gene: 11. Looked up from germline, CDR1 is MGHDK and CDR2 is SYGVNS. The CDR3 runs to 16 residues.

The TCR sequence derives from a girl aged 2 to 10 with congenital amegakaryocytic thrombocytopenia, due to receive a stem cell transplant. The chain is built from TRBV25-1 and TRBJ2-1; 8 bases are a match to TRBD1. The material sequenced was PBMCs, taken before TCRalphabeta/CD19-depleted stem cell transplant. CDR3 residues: CASSDLLRDRSNEQFF. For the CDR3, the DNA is TGTGCCAGCAGTGACCTCCTTCGGGACAGGTCGAATGAGCAGTTCTTC.